Presented here are 8 T cell receptor beta chains from one specimen sequenced in a study of T cells in localized non-small cell lung cancer. Here immunoSEQ multiplex PCR was the method, and the copy in TCRdb shows in-frame clones only, minus some. The sample has 45,000 to 55,000 clones, roughly 90% seen once. Material: peripheral blood, obtained before any cancer treatment. Receptors originate from a male donor aged 60 or over with stage III squamous cell lung carcinoma.

The chain is built from TRBV7-9 and TRBJ1-1; 8 positions agree with TRBD1. The CDR3 extends over 12 amino acids. V dropped 11 bases and J dropped 7; count of bases not matched to a gene: 9. Germline V CDR1 and CDR2: SEHNR, FQNEAQ (reference sequence). This CDR3 reads CALSRTGSEAFF. Written as DNA, the CDR3 is TGTGCCTTATCGAGGACAGGGAGTGAAGCTTTCTTT.

This clone showed up just a few times. This rearrangement joins TRBV29-1 to TRBJ1-1; weak D call: TRBD1 (5 bases). This CDR3 spans 11 amino acids. V was trimmed by 8 bases and J by 1 base, leaving 8 bases between them. From germline, CDR1 is SQVTM and CDR2 ANQGSEA. The CDR3 here is CSSRANTEAFF. The DNA for the CDR3 is TGCAGCTCCAGGGCGAACACTGAAGCTTTCTTT.

This clone was seen a single time. The J gene is TRBJ2-7, the V gene TRBV5-1; the D gene is possibly TRBD2 (6 bases). The CDR3 sequence is 14 residues long. Germline CDR1 and CDR2: SGHRS and YFSETQ. The V end lost 3 bases, the J end lost 2 bases, and 12 bases lay between the germline ends. The CDR3 spells CASSWTGEAYEQYF. The DNA for the CDR3 is TGCGCCAGCAGCTGGACGGGGGAGGCCTACGAGCAGTACTTC.

V gene TRBV5-1 combines with J gene TRBJ2-1, with a possible D match to TRBD2 (7 bases). This CDR3 has 16 residues. The V end was cut by 1 base, the J end by 8 bases, with 19 bases between. CDR1 and CDR2 (germline): SGHRS, YFSETQ. In DNA form, the CDR3 reads TGCGCCAGCAGCTTGTTTCAGGGGAGGGGGTTTTATGAGCAGTTCTTC. Translation gives CASSLFQGRGFYEQFF.

The chain has TRBV15 and TRBJ2-4; D is unclear. CDR3 length equals 14 residues. CDR1 and CDR2 (germline): LNHNV, YYDKDF (reference sequence). V shed 1 base and J shed 0 bases, with 4 bases lying between them. The CDR3 here is CATSRGVAKNIQYF. In DNA, the CDR3 is TGTGCCACCAGCAGAGGGGTAGCCAAAAACATTCAGTACTTC.

This sequence joins TRBV15 and TRBJ2-7; maybe TRBD1 (6 bases). V was pared by 3 bases and J by 2 bases, with 17 bases between. CDR3 size: 16 residues. Germline-derived CDR1 and CDR2 are LNHNV and YYDKDF (reference sequence). CDR3 loop: CATSSPDRKNTYEQYF. For the CDR3, the DNA is TGTGCCACCAGCAGCCCGGACAGAAAGAATACCTACGAGCAGTACTTC.

V usage is TRBV5-1 and J usage is TRBJ2-1; maybe TRBD1 (6 bases). V was cut by 6 bases and J by 2 bases, with 9 bases left in between. This CDR3 spans 13 amino acids. CDR1 is SGHRS, CDR2 YFSETQ, per germline. The chain's CDR3 is CASNWDTYNEQFF. In nucleotides, the CDR3 is TGCGCCAGCAATTGGGACACCTACAATGAGCAGTTCTTC.

This chain joins TRBV6-1 and TRBJ1-5; D not resolved. The CDR3 spans 17 residues. Trimming left V 2 bases short and J 4 bases short, with 18 bases between. The germline CDR1 and CDR2 sequences are MNHNS and SASEGT. The CDR3 DNA is TGTGCCAGCAGTGAATACAGTAGGAGGTTGGGTAATCAGCCCCAGCATTTT. Translated, it gives CASSEYSRRLGNQPQHF.